This T cell receptor (beta chain) was captured in a study of blood T cell repertoires in COVID-19. Overall study: Sites in the United States, Italy and Spain provided acute and convalescent COVID-19 samples. Nucleic acid was either cDNA or gDNA, and it came from T cells, B-cell-depleted T cells, or PBMCs.

In the authors' methods: Reference gene primers were amplified, and this amplification served to estimate nucleated cell counts. Repertoires were generated with immunoSEQ multiplex PCR, while TCRdb's copy carries only in-frame clones and drops some. V and J calls plus clone size are reproduced from that table; the DNA served to infer D and trimming. Here the sample spans 80,000 to 95,000 clones, around 80% being singletons. Germline V gene data show CDR1 as LNHDA and CDR2 as SQIVND (reference sequence). Trimming removed 3 bases from V and 8 bases from J, with 10 bases in between. This CDR3 contains 12 residues.

Sequencing was performed on peripheral blood. The source is a woman older than 75 with active or convalescent COVID-19. This rearrangement joins TRBV19 to TRBJ1-2; TRBD1 is a possible D gene (6 bases). This CDR3 is CASSISGGGYTF. The CDR3 DNA sequence: TGTGCCAGTAGTATTTCTGGGGGCGGCTACACCTTC.